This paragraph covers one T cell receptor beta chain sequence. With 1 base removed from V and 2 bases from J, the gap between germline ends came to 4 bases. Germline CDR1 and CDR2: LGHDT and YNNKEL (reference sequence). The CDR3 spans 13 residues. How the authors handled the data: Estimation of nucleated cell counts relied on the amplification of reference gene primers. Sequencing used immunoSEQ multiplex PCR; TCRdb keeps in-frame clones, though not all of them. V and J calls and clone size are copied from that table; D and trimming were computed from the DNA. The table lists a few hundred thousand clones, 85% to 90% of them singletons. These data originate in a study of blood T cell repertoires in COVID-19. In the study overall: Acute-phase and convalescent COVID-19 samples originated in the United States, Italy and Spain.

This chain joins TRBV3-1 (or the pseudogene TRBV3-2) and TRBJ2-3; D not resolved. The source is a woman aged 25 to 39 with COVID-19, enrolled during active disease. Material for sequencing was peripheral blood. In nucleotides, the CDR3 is TGTGCCAGCAGCCAAGTCCACACAGATACGCAGTATTTT. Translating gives CASSQVHTDTQYF.